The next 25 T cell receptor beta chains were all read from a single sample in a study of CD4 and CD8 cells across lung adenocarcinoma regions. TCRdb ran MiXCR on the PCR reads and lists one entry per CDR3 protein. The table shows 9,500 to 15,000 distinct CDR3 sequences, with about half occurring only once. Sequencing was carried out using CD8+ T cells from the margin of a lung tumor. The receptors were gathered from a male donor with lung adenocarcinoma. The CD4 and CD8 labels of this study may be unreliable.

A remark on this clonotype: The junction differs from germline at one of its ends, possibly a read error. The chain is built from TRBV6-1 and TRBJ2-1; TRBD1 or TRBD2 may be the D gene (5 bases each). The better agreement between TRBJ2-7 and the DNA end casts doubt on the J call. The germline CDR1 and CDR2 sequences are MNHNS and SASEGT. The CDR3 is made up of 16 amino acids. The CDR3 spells CASREAGDGDQDTQYF. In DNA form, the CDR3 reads TGTGCCAGCAGGGAAGCTGGGGACGGGGACCAAGATACGCAGTACTTC.

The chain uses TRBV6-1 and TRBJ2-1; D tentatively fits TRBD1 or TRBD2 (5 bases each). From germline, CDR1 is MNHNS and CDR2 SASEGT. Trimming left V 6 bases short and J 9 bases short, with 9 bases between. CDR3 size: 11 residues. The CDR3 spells CASSTGPEQFF. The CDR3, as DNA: TGTGCCAGCAGCACGGGACCTGAGCAGTTCTTC.

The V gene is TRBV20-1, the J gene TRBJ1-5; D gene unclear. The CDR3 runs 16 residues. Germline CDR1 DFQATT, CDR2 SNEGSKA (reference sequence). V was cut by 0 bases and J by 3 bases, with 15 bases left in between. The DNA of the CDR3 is TGCAGTGCTAGAGACTCCGGGAGGGCCTCCAATCAGCCCCAGCATTTT. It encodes CSARDSGRASNQPQHF.

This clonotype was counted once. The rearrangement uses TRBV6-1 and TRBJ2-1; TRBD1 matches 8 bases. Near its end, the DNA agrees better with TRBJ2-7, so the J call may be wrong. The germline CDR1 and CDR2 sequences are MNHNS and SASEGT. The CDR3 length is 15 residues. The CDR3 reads CASSETGDTTKGQYF. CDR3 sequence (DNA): TGTGCCAGCAGTGAGACAGGGGACACCACTAAAGGGCAGTACTTC.

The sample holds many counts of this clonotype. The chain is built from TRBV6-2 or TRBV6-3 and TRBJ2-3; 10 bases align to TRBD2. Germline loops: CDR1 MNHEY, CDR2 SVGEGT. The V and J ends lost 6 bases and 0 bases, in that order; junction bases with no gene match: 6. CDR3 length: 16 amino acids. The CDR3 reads CASRLAGESSTDTQYF. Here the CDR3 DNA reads TGTGCCAGCAGGCTAGCGGGAGAGTCCAGCACAGATACGCAGTATTTT.

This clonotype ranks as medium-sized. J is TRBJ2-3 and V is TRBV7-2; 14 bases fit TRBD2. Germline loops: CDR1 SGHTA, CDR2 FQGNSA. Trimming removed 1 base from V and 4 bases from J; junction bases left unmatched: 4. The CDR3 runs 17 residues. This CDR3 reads CASSLVGLAGVADTQYF. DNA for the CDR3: TGTGCCAGCAGCTTAGTGGGACTAGCGGGAGTTGCAGATACGCAGTATTTT.

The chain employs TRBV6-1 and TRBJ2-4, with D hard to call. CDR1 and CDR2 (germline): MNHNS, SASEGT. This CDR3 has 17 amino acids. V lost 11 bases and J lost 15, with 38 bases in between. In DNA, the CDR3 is TGTGCCTTCTGTGCAGCGCTCCTTAGCCTTGACCGAGTTTCCCCGTACTTC. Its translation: CAFCAALLSLDRVSPYF.

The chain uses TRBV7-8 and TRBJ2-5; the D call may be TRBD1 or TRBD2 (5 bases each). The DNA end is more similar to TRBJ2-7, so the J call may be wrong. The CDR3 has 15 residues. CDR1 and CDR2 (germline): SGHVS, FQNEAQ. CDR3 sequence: CASSPPGADSYEQYF. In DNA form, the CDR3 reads TGTGCCAGCAGCCCTCCCGGGGCTGACTCCTACGAGCAGTACTTC.

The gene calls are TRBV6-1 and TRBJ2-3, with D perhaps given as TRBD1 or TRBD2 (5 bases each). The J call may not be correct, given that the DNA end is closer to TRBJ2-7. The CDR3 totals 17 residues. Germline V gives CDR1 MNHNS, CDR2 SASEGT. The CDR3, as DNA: TGTGCCAGCAGCCTGGGGCTCGAGGGAGCTCGTACAGATGCGCAGTACTTC. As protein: CASSLGLEGARTDAQYF.

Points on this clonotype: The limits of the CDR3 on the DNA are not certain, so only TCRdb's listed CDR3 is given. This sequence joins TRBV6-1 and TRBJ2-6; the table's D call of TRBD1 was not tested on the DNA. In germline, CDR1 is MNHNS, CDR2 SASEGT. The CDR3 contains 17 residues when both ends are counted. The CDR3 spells CASTGIGVGSGAYDLTF.

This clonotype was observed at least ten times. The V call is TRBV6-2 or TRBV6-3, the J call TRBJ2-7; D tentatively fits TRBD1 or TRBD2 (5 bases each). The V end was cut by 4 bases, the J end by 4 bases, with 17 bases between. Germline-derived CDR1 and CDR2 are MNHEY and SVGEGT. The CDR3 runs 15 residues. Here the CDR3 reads CASSSWDAARYEQYF. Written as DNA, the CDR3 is TGTGCCAGCAGTTCCTGGGACGCCGCCCGGTACGAGCAGTACTTC.

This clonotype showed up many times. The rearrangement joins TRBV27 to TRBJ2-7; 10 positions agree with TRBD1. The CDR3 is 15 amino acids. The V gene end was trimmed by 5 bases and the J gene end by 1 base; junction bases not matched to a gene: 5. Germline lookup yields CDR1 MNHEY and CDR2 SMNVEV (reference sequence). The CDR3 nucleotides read TGTGCCAGCAGTCTAGGGACAGGGGCATCCTACGAGCAGTACTTC. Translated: CASSLGTGASYEQYF.

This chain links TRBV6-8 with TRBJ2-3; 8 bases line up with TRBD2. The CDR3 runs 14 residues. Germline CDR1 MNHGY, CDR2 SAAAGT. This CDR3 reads CPGGGRSAKNTQYF. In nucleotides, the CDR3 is TGTCCAGGCGGGGGGAGGTCAGCCAAAAATACGCAGTATTTT.

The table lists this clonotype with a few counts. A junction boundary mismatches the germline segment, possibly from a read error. CDR3 loop: CGGSDQDTQYF. Here the CDR3 DNA reads TGCGGGGGCAGTGACCAGGATACGCAGTACTTT. The chain recombines TRBV27 with TRBJ2-3, with D perhaps matching TRBD1 or TRBD2 (6 bases each). This CDR3 is built from 11 residues. From germline, CDR1 is MNHEY and CDR2 SMNVEV (reference sequence).

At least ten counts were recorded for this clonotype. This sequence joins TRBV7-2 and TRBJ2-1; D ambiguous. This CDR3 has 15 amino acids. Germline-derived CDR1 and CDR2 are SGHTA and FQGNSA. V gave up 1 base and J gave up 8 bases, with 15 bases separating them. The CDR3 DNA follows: TGTGCCAGCAGCTTAGATTGGTCAGGAACGGATGAGCAGTTCTTC. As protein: CASSLDWSGTDEQFF.

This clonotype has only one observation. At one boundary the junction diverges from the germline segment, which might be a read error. CDR3 sequence: CASSQAALGAADIQYF. The CDR3 DNA reads TGCGCCAGCAGCCAAGCGGCGCTAGGGGCCGCAGATATTCAGTATTTC. The gene calls are TRBV4-3 and TRBJ2-3; weak D call: TRBD1 (5 bases). From germline, CDR1 is LGHNA and CDR2 YSLEER. The CDR3 sequence is 16 residues long.

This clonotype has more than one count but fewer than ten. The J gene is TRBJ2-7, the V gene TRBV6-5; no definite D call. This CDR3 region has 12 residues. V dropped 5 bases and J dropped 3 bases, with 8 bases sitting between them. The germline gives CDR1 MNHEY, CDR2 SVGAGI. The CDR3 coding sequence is TGTGCCAGCAGTAACTTTGTCTACGAGCAGTACTTC. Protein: CASSNFVYEQYF.

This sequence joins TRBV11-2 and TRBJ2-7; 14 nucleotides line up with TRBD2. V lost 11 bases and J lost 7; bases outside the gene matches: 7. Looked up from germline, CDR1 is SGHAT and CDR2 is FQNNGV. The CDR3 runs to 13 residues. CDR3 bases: TGTGCCGCTGGGGGGACTAGCGGGAGAGAGCAGTACTTC. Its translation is CAAGGTSGREQYF.

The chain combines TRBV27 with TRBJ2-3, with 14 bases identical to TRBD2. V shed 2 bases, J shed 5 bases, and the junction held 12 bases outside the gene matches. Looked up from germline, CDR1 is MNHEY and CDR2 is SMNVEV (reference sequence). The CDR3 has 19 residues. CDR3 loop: CASSLRNPGLAGVLDTQYF. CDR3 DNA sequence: TGTGCCAGCAGTTTAAGGAATCCGGGACTAGCGGGAGTGTTAGATACGCAGTATTTT.

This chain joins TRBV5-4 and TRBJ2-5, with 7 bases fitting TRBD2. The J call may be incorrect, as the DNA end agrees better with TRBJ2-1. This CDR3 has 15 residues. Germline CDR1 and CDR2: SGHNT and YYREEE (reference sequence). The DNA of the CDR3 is TGTGCCAGCAGCGGGTGGACTAGTCTCGACAATGAGCAGTTCTTC. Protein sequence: CASSGWTSLDNEQFF.

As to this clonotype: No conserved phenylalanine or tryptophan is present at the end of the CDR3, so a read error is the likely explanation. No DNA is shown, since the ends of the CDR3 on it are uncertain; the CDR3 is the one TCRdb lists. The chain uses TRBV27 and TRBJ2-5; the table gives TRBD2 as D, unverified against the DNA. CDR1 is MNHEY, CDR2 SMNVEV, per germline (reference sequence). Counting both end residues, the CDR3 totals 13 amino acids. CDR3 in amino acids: CPGRGRGRKTRLS.

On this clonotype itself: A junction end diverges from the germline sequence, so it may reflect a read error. The CDR3 reads CASSVAGSTGAQSF. CDR3 DNA: TGTGCCAGCAGTGTGGCTGGGAGCACCGGTGCGCAGTCTTTT. The V call is TRBV6-1, the J call TRBJ2-2; perhaps TRBD2 as D (5 bases). This CDR3 comprises 14 residues. Germline V gives CDR1 MNHNS, CDR2 SASEGT.

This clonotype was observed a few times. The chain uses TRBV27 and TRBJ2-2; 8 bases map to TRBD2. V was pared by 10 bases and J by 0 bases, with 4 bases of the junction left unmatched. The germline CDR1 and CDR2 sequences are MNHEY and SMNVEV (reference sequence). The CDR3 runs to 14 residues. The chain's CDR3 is CATLAGTNTGELFF. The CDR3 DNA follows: TGTGCCACTCTAGCGGGCACGAACACCGGGGAGCTGTTTTTT.

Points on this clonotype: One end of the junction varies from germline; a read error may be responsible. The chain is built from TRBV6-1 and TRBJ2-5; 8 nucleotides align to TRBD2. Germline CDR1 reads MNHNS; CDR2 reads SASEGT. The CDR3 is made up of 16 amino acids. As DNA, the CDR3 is TGTGCCAGCATGGGGCTCGCGGGAGGCGACCAAGATACGCAGTATTTC. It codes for CASMGLAGGDQDTQYF.

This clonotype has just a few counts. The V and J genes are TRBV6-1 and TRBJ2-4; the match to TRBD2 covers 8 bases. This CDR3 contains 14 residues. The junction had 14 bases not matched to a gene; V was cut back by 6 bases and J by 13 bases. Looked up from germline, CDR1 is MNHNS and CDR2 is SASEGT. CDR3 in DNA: TGTGCCAGCAGCTCGGGGGGGCTTTTAGATGAGCAGTACTTC. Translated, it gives CASSSGGLLDEQYF.